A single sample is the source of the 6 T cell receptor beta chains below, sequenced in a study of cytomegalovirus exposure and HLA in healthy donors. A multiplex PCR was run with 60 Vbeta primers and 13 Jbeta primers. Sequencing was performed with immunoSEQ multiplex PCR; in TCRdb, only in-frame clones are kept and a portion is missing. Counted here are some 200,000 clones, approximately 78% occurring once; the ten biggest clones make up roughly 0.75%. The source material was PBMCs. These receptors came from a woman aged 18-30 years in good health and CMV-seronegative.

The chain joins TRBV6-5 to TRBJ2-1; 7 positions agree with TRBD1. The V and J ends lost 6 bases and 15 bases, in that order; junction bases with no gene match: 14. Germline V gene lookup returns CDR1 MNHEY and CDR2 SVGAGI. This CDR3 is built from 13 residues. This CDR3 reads CASRSTGVFIPFF. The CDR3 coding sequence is TGTGCCAGCAGATCTACAGGGGTCTTCATCCCGTTCTTC.

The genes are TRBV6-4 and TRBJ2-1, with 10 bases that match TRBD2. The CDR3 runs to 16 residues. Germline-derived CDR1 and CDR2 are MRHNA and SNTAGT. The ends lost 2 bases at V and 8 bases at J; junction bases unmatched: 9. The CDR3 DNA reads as TGTGCCAGCAGTGACGAATGGCTAGCGGGAGTCGATGAGCAGTTCTTC. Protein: CASSDEWLAGVDEQFF.

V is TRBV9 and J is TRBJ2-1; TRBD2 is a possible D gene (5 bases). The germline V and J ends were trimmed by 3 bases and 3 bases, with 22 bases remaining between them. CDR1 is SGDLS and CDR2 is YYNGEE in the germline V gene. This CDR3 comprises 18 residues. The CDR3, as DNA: TGTGCCAGCAGCGCCTCCTCGTCGAGGGCGGAGCTCTACAATGAGCAGTTCTTC. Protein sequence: CASSASSSRAELYNEQFF. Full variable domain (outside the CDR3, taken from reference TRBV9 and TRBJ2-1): DSGVTQTPKHLITATGQRVTLRCSPRSGDLSVYWYQQSLDQGLQFLIQYYNGEERAKGNILERFSAQQFPDLHSELNLSSLELGDSALYFCASSASSSRAELYNEQFFGPGTRLTVL.

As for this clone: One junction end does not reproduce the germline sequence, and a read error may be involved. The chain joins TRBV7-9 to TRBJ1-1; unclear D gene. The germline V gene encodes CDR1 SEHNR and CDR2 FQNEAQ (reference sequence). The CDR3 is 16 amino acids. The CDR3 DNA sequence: TGTTCCAGCAGCTCCACAGCTGACTATCCGAACACTGAAGCTTTCTTT. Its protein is CSSSSTADYPNTEAFF.

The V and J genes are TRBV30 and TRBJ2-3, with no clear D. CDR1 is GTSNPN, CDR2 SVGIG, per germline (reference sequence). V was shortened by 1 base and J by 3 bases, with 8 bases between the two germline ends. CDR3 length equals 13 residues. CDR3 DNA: TGTGCCTGGAGTGCGCTTGAGACAGATACGCAGTATTTT. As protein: CAWSALETDTQYF.

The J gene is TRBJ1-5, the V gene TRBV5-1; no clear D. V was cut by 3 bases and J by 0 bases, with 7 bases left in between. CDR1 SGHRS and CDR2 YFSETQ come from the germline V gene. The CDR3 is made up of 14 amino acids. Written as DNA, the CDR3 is TGCGCCAGCAGCTCGGGAGATAGCAATCAGCCCCAGCATTTT. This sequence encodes CASSSGDSNQPQHF.